This TCR beta chain came from a study of T-cell memory formation after mild COVID-19. Unmatched junction bases numbered 9, after V lost 3 bases and J lost 6 bases. This CDR3 spans 15 amino acids. Germline CDR1 and CDR2: KGHDR and SFDVKD. Each CDR3 protein gets one entry after TCRdb re-called the 5' RACE reads with MiXCR. The profile shows a few hundred thousand distinct CDR3 sequences, approximately 29% of them singletons. The gene calls are TRBV24-1 and TRBJ2-7, with 8 bases fitting TRBD2. The sample comprised PBMCs or a T cell subset sorted from them (not recorded which). The sequence was obtained from an adult woman who had mild COVID-19 (a few samples of this study predate the infection). Cell type and time point are not known. The CDR3 region has the DNA TGTGCCACCAGTGATCCGGGGGGGGTTCGTGGCGAGCAGTACTTC. It specifies CATSDPGGVRGEQYF.